The clone carrying this TCR beta chain has only a few counts. Germline CDR1 and CDR2: SGHTA and FQGNSA. The length of the CDR3 is 15 residues. The V and J ends lost 3 bases and 8 bases, in that order; junction bases with no gene match: 7. Generated by immunoSEQ multiplex PCR, the TCRdb table keeps only in-frame clones and is missing some. Counted here are 250,000 or so clones, about four fifths occurring once; the ten biggest clones make up 3.4%. The entry originates in a study of blood T cell repertoires in COVID-19. The sequenced material came from peripheral blood. This chain connects TRBV7-2 to TRBJ1-4, with 9 positions matching TRBD1. This TCR derives from a woman between 18 and 30 years old with acute or convalescent COVID-19. CDR3 nucleotide sequence: TGTGCCAGCAGCTTTGCCGGGACAGGGTCGGAAAAACTGTTTTTT. It specifies CASSFAGTGSEKLFF.